These T cell receptor beta chains were read from a single sample in a study of neoadjuvant anti-PD-1 for oral cavity cancer. Profiled with immunoSEQ multiplex PCR; TCRdb holds only in-frame clones, not every one. The sample yields 55,000 to 75,000 clones, 80% to 90% seen once. The specimen comprised PBMCs, sampled after nivolumab (anti-PD-1) treatment. The receptors were gathered from a person aged 40-85 years with oral cavity squamous cell carcinoma. The conserved cysteine and the conserved F or W are not part of the CDR3 here.

v_gene: TRBV5-1; CDR3aa: ASSSGQNYGYT
v_gene: TRBV6-5; CDR3aa: ASMGSNRGYEQY
v_gene: TRBV5-4; CDR3aa: ASSRRVGNTGELF
v_gene: TRBV19; CDR3aa: ASSRSLRANVLT
v_gene: TRBV21-1; CDR3aa: ASSKVTSGDYNEQF
v_gene: TRBV25-1; CDR3aa: ASSELGGRTEAF
v_gene: TRBV18; CDR3aa: ASSPDENQPQH
v_gene: TRBV11-2; CDR3aa: ASSLFWLAGLSENEQF
v_gene: TRBV4-1; CDR3aa: ASSTRQGDFDGYT
v_gene: TRBV2; CDR3aa: ASSEVLGEKLF
v_gene: TRBV6-1; CDR3aa: ASSSGFEETQY
v_gene: TRBV5-4; CDR3aa: ASSPGPTKQETQY
v_gene: TRBV2; CDR3aa: ASSARDRGRDEQF
v_gene: TRBV7-9; CDR3aa: ASSLGVTGGQF
v_gene: TRBV30; CDR3aa: AWSGPRGETQY
v_gene: TRBV27; CDR3aa: ASWEGSGWTDTQY
v_gene: TRBV7-8; CDR3aa: ASSPTGGEFLGHQPQH
v_gene: TRBV27; CDR3aa: ASSSPHPEGLDEQY
v_gene: TRBV14; CDR3aa: ASSQEWNTEAF
v_gene: TRBV4-2; CDR3aa: ASSQDPTGGLETQY
v_gene: TRBV11-2; CDR3aa: ASSSHRDPFEQY
v_gene: TRBV30; CDR3aa: AWSVQARLNNEQF
v_gene: TRBV30; CDR3aa: AWSVSGASTDTQY
v_gene: TRBV9; CDR3aa: ASSVQVTDGDTQY
v_gene: TRBV5-8; CDR3aa: ASSLIGLGYT
v_gene: TRBV7-8; CDR3aa: ASSLARLWGRANQPQH
v_gene: TRBV5-1; CDR3aa: ASSLGAGTVDGYT
v_gene: TRBV27; CDR3aa: ASSFRSSYEQY
v_gene: TRBV7-7; CDR3aa: ASSLEGWSNEQF
v_gene: TRBV11-2; CDR3aa: ASSQGLGYEQY
v_gene: TRBV6-1; CDR3aa: ASNSINPYEQY
v_gene: TRBV5-1; CDR3aa: ASSTQTGALNTEAF
v_gene: TRBV6-5; CDR3aa: ASSYGSGTGSGYT
v_gene: TRBV9; CDR3aa: ASSVTSGFYEQF
v_gene: TRBV6-1; CDR3aa: ASYGVANTEAF
v_gene: TRBV27; CDR3aa: ASLPRAGREAF
v_gene: TRBV27; CDR3aa: ASSSYTGRGGWGYT
v_gene: TRBV6-1; CDR3aa: ATGRELGNTIY
v_gene: TRBV10-1; CDR3aa: ASQGQGNNEQF
v_gene: TRBV6-6; CDR3aa: ASSQGTGGAGEAF
v_gene: TRBV10-3; CDR3aa: AIRPTGGAEAF
v_gene: TRBV4-1; CDR3aa: ASSQLGLAGETQY
v_gene: TRBV5-1; CDR3aa: ASSLALRGNTEAF
v_gene: TRBV4-1; CDR3aa: ASSQPGAADTQY
v_gene: TRBV5-4; CDR3aa: ASSSPPLGYNEQF
v_gene: TRBV5-1; CDR3aa: ASSLARLGTGELF
v_gene: TRBV6-5; CDR3aa: ASSYGGDTEAF
v_gene: TRBV2; CDR3aa: ASSGRDRGSYEQY
v_gene: TRBV19; CDR3aa: ASSMQGQGYGYT
v_gene: TRBV30; CDR3aa: AWSVASSGSNQPQH
v_gene: TRBV6-1; CDR3aa: ASRDGSSYEQY